This T cell receptor (beta chain) appears in the sequencing data of a study of early T cells in non-severe SARS-CoV-2 infection. This clonotype was counted only a few times. In TCRdb, the 5' RACE reads were re-called with MiXCR into one record per CDR3 protein. Of roughly 41,000 distinct CDR3 sequences listed, approximately 4.8% were seen once; the top ten hold 4.8%. The CDR3 runs to 14 residues. CDR1 is GTSNPN and CDR2 is SVGIG in the germline V gene (reference sequence). V was cut by 2 bases and J by 7 bases, with 17 bases left in between. The TCR originated in an adult who was a healthcare worker with PCR-confirmed SARS-CoV-2 infection or an uninfected control (not recorded which). The J gene is TRBJ1-2, the V gene TRBV30; tentatively, D is TRBD1 (5 bases). Sequenced sample: whole blood. The CDR3 nucleotides are TGTGCCTGGAGTATCGACCAGGGAATCGGTGGCTACACCTTC. Protein sequence: CAWSIDQGIGGYTF.